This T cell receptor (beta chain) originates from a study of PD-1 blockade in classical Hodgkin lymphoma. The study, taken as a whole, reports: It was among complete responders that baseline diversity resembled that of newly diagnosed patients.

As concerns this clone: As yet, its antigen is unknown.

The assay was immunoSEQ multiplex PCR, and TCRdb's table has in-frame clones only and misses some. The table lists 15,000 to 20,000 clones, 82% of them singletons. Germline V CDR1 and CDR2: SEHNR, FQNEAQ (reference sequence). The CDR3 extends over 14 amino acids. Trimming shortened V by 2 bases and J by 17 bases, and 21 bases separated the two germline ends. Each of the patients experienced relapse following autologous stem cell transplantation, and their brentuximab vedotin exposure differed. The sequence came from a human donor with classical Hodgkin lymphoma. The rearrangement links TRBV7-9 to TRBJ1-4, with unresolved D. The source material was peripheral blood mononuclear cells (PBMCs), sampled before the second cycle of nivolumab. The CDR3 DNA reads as TGTGCCAGCAGCTTAAATAGCTTCGGTGAGGAGGTCTTTTTT. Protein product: CASSLNSFGEEVFF.